A single sample is the source of the 19 T cell receptor beta chains below, sequenced in a study of cytomegalovirus exposure and HLA in healthy donors (dated 2017 in TCRdb). The method behind the library was the immunoSEQ multiplex PCR assay. For the multiplex PCR, a mixture combining 60 forward primers for TCR Vbeta segments and 13 reverse primers for TCR Jbeta segments was used. Drawn from immuneACCESS, this table holds only the in-frame rearrangements with V and J called that TCRdb kept. Clones are partly lost; checked studies trace under half to an unresolved V gene and leave the rest unexplained. This sample comprises about 180,000 clones, around three quarters of them detected only once. The leading ten clones occupy under 7.5% of the sample. The source material was PBMCs. Source of these receptors: a man in his forties or fifties in good health and CMV-seronegative.

Comment on this clone: Relative to the germline gene, one junction end is altered; a read error may explain this. The rearrangement joins TRBV5-1 to TRBJ2-1; a weak D match, TRBD2 (6 bases). CDR1 is SGHRS and CDR2 is YFSETQ in the germline V gene. This CDR3 has 15 residues. The DNA for the CDR3 is TGCGCCAGCAGCCCTGGCACTAGCTCCAACAATGAGCAGTTCTTC. It is translated as CASSPGTSSNNEQFF.

V and J are TRBV30 and TRBJ2-5; a possible D gene is TRBD2 (5 bases). The germline gives CDR1 GTSNPN, CDR2 SVGIG (reference sequence). The CDR3 has 13 amino acids. Trimming cost V 2 bases and J 5 bases, with 12 bases left between them. The CDR3 loop reads CAWSSARGETQYF. As DNA, the CDR3 is TGTGCCTGGAGTTCGGCTCGCGGGGAGACCCAGTACTTC.

V and J are TRBV4-1 and TRBJ1-1; weak D call: TRBD1 (6 bases). This CDR3 region has 14 residues. Germline V gene lookup returns CDR1 MGHRA and CDR2 YSYEKL. V dropped 3 bases and J dropped 1 base, with 9 bases sitting between them. CDR3 DNA sequence: TGCGCCAGCAGCCACCTGACAGGGAACACTGAAGCTTTCTTT. Its translation: CASSHLTGNTEAFF.

The rearrangement joins TRBV9 to TRBJ2-5; 10 nucleotides line up with TRBD1. With V trimmed by 4 bases and J by 0 bases, 9 bases remained unmatched. The CDR3 covers 17 residues. The germline gives CDR1 SGDLS, CDR2 YYNGEE. Here the CDR3 reads CASSSLGGQGYQETQYF. The CDR3 DNA reads TGTGCCAGCAGCTCGCTCGGGGGACAGGGGTACCAAGAGACCCAGTACTTC.

As for this clone: The sample carries other DNA sequences with the same CDR3. The chain uses TRBV18 and TRBJ2-5, with D possibly matching TRBD2 (5 bases). The ends were cut back, 3 bases at V and 5 bases at J, with 13 bases in the middle. Germline-derived CDR1 and CDR2 are KGHSH and LQKENI. This CDR3 region has 14 residues. The CDR3 here is CASSPDRGGETQYF. The DNA of the CDR3 is TGTGCCAGCTCACCGGATCGGGGTGGCGAGACCCAGTACTTC.

The J gene is TRBJ1-1, the V gene TRBV10-1; maybe TRBD1 (6 bases). The V gene's germline CDR1 is WNHNN and CDR2 SYGVQD (reference sequence). The CDR3 loop spans 13 amino acids. Trimming left V 3 bases short and J 3 bases short, with 8 bases between. The CDR3 here is CASSEQGDTEAFF. The DNA for the CDR3 is TGCGCCAGCAGTGAACAGGGAGACACTGAAGCTTTCTTT.

This chain links TRBV6-6 with TRBJ1-2; 7 bases match TRBD1. Per germline, CDR1 MNHNY and CDR2 SVGAGI (reference sequence). V lost 0 bases, J lost 5 bases, and 0 bases stayed unmatched. The CDR3 consists of 13 residues. The CDR3 sequence: CASSYSQGYGYTF. The CDR3 nucleotides read TGTGCCAGCAGTTACTCACAGGGGTATGGCTACACCTTC.

Notes on this clone: The sample carries other DNA sequences with the same CDR3. This chain joins TRBV2 and TRBJ1-1, with D possibly being TRBD1 (6 bases). In germline, CDR1 is SNHLY, CDR2 FYNNEI. V was trimmed by 0 bases and J by 4 bases, leaving 6 bases between them. CDR3 size: 13 residues. Written as DNA, the CDR3 is TGTGCCAGCAGTGAAGCAGGGGGCACTGAAGCTTTCTTT. Protein sequence: CASSEAGGTEAFF.

The chain links TRBV5-4 to TRBJ2-2, with 8 bases fitting TRBD2. The CDR3 covers 15 residues. Losses at the gene ends were 0 bases for V and 4 bases for J; bases not matched to a gene: 2. Per the germline V gene, CDR1 is SGHNT and CDR2 is YYREEE (reference sequence). The CDR3 nucleotides are TGTGCCAGCAGCTTGGGACTAGCGTTCACCGGGGAGCTGTTTTTT. Its translation is CASSLGLAFTGELFF. The full variable domain, with the rest looked up from reference TRBV5-4 and TRBJ2-2, is ETGVTQSPTHLIKTRGQQVTLRCSSQSGHNTVSWYQQALGQGPQFIFQYYREEENGRGNFPPRFSGLQFPNYSSELNVNALELDDSALYLCASSLGLAFTGELFFGEGSRLTVL.

This sequence joins TRBV5-4 and TRBJ2-7; D possibly corresponds to TRBD2 (5 bases). The CDR3 has 15 amino acids. Germline lookup yields CDR1 SGHNT and CDR2 YYREEE (reference sequence). The V gene lost 4 bases and the J gene lost 2 bases, with 16 bases spanning the gap. The CDR3 coding sequence is TGTGCCAGCAGCGAGCCGGAGCGGAGAACCTACGAGCAGTACTTC. This sequence encodes CASSEPERRTYEQYF.

CDR3 amino acids: CASSLSISSYEQYF. CDR3 in DNA: TGTGCCAGCAGTTTGTCGATTAGCTCCTACGAGCAGTACTTC. The chain carries TRBV27 and TRBJ2-7; D not certain. The CDR3 is 14 amino acids. Deletions cut 3 bases from V and 0 bases from J, with 9 bases between. From germline, CDR1 is MNHEY and CDR2 SMNVEV (reference sequence).

The rearrangement uses TRBV4-3 and TRBJ2-7, with a weak D call TRBD2 (5 bases). V lost 1 base, J lost 4 bases, and 8 bases lay in between. The CDR3 consists of 13 residues. The germline V gene has CDR1 LGHNA and CDR2 YSLEER. The CDR3 is CASSQVRGYEQYF. CDR3 in DNA: TGCGCCAGCAGCCAAGTACGGGGTTACGAGCAGTACTTC.

This clone was observed a handful of times. The gene calls are TRBV21-1 and TRBJ2-7; the table's D call of TRBD1 was not tested on the DNA. TRBV21-1 corresponds to a pseudogene. This CDR3 contains 15 residues. For the CDR3, the DNA is TGTGCCAGCAGCTCTCGACAGGGGTTCTCCTACGAGCAGTACTTC. Its protein product is CASSSRQGFSYEQYF.

This chain uses TRBV6-5 with TRBJ1-1, with TRBD1 matching over 11 bases. V was pared by 8 bases and J by 3 bases, with 8 bases of the junction left unmatched. Looked up from germline, CDR1 is MNHEY and CDR2 is SVGAGI. CDR3 length equals 15 residues. CDR3 sequence: CASGQGAFRDTEAFF. DNA for the CDR3: TGTGCCAGCGGACAGGGGGCGTTTCGGGACACTGAAGCTTTCTTT.

V and J are TRBV15 and TRBJ2-2; D possibly corresponds to TRBD1 (5 bases). The CDR3 consists of 15 residues. Deletions cut 1 base from V and 5 bases from J, with 11 bases between. CDR1 LNHNV and CDR2 YYDKDF come from the germline V gene (reference sequence). The CDR3 DNA reads TGTGCCACCAGCAGAGGGGGCCAGACTACCGGGGAGCTGTTTTTT. This encodes CATSRGGQTTGELFF.

The chain uses TRBV29-1 and TRBJ2-3; TRBD1 aligns across 8 bases. CDR3 length: 14 amino acids. Germline V lookup: CDR1 SQVTM, CDR2 ANQGSEA. The J segment lost 4 bases and the V segment lost 6 bases, leaving 9 bases of the junction unmatched. The CDR3 DNA follows: TGCAGCGTCCCGACAGGGGCGGGCGCAGATACGCAGTATTTT. Protein: CSVPTGAGADTQYF.

The gene calls are TRBV6-1 and TRBJ2-4; 7 nucleotides match TRBD1. The CDR3 is 15 residues long. Germline lookup yields CDR1 MNHNS and CDR2 SASEGT. V gave up 4 bases and J gave up 0 bases; unmatched junction bases: 3. This chain's CDR3 is CASSAGTVAKNIQYF. The CDR3 coding sequence is TGTGCCAGCAGTGCAGGGACAGTAGCCAAAAACATTCAGTACTTC.

V gene TRBV4-1 combines with J gene TRBJ1-1; D is unclear. Germline V lookup: CDR1 MGHRA, CDR2 YSYEKL. Trimming shortened V by 1 base and J by 1 base, and 10 bases separated the two germline ends. The CDR3 contains 15 residues. The DNA of the CDR3 is TGCGCCAGCAGCCAAGGGCCACGGAGGAACACTGAAGCTTTCTTT. Amino acid sequence: CASSQGPRRNTEAFF.

V gene TRBV6-5 combines with J gene TRBJ2-7; 9 bases agree with TRBD1. This CDR3 contains 15 residues. The germline V gene encodes CDR1 MNHEY and CDR2 SVGAGI. Trimming took 5 bases from V and 6 from J; bases not matched to a gene: 11. Written as DNA, the CDR3 is TGTGCCAGCAGTCCTTCCCGGGACAGGGTCCGCGAGCAGTACTTC. It yields the protein CASSPSRDRVREQYF.